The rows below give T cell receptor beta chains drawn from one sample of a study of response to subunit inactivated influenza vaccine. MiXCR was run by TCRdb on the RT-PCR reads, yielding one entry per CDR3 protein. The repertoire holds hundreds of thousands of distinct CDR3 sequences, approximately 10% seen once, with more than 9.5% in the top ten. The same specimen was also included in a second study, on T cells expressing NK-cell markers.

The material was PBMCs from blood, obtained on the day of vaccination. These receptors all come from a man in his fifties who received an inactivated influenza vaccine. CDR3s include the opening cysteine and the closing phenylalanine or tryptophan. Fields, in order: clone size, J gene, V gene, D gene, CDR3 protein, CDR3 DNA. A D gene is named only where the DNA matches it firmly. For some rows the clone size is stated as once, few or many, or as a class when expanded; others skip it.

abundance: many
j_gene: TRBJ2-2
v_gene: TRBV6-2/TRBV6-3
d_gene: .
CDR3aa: CASSYAVTGELFF
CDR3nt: TGTGCCAGCAGTTATGCGGTCACCGGGGAGCTGTTTTTT

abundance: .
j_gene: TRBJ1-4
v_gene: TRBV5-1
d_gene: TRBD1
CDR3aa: CASNKDRTDEKLFF
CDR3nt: TGCGCCAGCAACAAGGACAGGACTGATGAAAAACTGTTTTTT

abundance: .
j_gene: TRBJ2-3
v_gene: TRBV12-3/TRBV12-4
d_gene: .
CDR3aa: CASSLKAFTDTQYF
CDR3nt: TGTGCCAGCAGTTTAAAAGCGTTCACAGATACGCAGTATTTT

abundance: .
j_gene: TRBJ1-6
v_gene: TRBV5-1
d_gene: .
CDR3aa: CASKGQTYNSPLHF
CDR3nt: TGCGCGAGCAAAGGACAGACCTATAATTCACCCCTCCACTTT

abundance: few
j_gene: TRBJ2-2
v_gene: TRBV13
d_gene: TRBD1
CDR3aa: CASSSSGTGIITGELFF
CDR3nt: TGTGCCAGCAGCTCCTCCGGGACAGGGATAATCACCGGGGAGCTGTTTTTT

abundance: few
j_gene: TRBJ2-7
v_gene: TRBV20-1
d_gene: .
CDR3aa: CSARDEGQADSYEQYF
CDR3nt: TGCAGTGCTAGAGATGAAGGGCAAGCGGACTCCTACGAGCAGTACTTC

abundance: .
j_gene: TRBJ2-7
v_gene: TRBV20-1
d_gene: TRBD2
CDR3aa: CSASPPGRGVSYEQYF
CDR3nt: TGCAGTGCTAGTCCACCGGGGCGGGGGGTTTCCTACGAGCAGTACTTC

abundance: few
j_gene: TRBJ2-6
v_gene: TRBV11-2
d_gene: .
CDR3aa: CASSYRPLSRVSGANVLTF
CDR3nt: TGTGCCAGCAGCTATCGCCCCCTCTCCAGGGTGTCAGGGGCCAACGTCCTGACTTTC

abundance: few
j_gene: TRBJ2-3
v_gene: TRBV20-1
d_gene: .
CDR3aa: CSARWTTRTDTQYF
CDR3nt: TGCAGTGCCAGATGGACAACTCGCACAGATACGCAGTATTTT

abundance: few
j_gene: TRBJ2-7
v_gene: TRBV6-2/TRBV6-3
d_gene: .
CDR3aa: CASKTPGKYEQYF
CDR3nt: TGTGCCAGCAAAACGCCCGGAAAGTACGAGCAGTACTTC

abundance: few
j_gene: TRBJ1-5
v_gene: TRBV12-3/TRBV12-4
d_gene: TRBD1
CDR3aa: CASSLARGTGSNQPQHF
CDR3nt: TGTGCCAGCAGTTTAGCCCGGGGGACAGGGAGCAATCAGCCCCAGCATTTT

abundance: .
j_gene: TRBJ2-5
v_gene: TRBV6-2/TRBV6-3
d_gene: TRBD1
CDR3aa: CASSWTGASETQYF
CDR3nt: TGTGCCAGCAGCTGGACAGGGGCTAGTGAGACCCAGTACTTC

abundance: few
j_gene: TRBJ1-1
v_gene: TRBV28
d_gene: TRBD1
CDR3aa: CASNAKRTGGTEAFF
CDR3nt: TGTGCCAGCAACGCTAAGAGGACAGGGGGCACTGAAGCTTTCTTT

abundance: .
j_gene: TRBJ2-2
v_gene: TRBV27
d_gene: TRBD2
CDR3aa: CASSFVSAGGSTGELFF
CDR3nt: TGTGCCAGCAGTTTCGTTTCCGCGGGAGGCTCCACCGGGGAGCTGTTTTTT

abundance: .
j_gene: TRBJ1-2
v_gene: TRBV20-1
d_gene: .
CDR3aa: CSARGALVYGYTF
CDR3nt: TGCAGTGCTAGAGGAGCGCTAGTCTATGGCTACACCTTC

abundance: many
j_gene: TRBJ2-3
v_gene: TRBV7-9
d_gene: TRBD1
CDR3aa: CASRQSGTGARNTQYF
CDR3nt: TGTGCCAGCAGACAATCCGGGACAGGGGCGAGGAATACGCAGTATTTT

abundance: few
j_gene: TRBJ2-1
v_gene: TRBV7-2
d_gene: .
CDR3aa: CASSQYIWGNEQFF
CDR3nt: TGTGCCAGCAGCCAATACATATGGGGCAATGAGCAGTTCTTC

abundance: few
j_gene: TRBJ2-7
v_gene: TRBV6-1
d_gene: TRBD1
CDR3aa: CASSRAGTGNKQYF
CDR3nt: TGTGCCAGCAGTCGTGCCGGGACAGGGAATAAGCAGTACTTC

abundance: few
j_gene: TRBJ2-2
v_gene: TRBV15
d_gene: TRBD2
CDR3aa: CATSRDHSGGSPGELFF
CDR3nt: TGTGCCACCAGCAGAGATCATAGCGGGGGATCTCCCGGGGAGCTGTTTTTT

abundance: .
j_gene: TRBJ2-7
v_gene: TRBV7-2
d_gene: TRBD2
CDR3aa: CASSLRGSGRGYEQYF
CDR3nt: TGTGCCAGCAGCTTACGGGGAAGCGGGAGGGGGTACGAGCAGTACTTC

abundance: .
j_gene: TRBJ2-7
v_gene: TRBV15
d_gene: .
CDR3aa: CATSRGTMRDGFYEQYF
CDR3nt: TGTGCCACCAGCAGGGGAACGATGCGGGACGGATTCTACGAGCAGTACTTC

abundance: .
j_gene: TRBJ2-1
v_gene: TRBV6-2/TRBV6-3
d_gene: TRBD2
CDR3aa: CASPERELHVQFF
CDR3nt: TGTGCCAGTCCGGAGCGGGAGTTGCATGTGCAGTTCTTC

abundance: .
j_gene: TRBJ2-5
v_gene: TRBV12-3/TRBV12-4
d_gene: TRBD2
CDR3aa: CASRTGTSVQETQYF
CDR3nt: TGTGCCAGCAGAACAGGGACTAGCGTACAAGAGACCCAGTACTTC

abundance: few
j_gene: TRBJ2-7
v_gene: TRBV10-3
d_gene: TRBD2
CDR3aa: CAISESNLIGTSGRNEQYF
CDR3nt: TGTGCCATCAGTGAGTCTAACCTGATAGGGACTAGCGGGAGAAACGAGCAGTACTTC

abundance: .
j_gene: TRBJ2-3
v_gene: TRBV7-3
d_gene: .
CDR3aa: CASSLYRSDTQYF
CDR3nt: TGTGCCAGCAGCTTATATCGGAGCGATACGCAGTATTTT

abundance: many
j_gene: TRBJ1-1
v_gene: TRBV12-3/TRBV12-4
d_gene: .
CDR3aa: CASSFIQLNTEAFF
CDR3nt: TGTGCCAGCAGTTTCATCCAGCTCAACACTGAAGCTTTCTTT

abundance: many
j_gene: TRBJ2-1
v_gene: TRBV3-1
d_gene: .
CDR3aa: CASSPPGHNEQFF
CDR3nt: TGTGCCAGCAGCCCTCCGGGGCACAATGAGCAGTTCTTC

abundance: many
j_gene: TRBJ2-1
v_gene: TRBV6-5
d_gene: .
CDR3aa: CASSYGSEQFF
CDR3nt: TGTGCCAGCAGTTACGGAAGCGAGCAGTTCTTC

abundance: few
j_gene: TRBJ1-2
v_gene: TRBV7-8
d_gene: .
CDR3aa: CASSLVRGWGNYGYTF
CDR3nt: TGTGCCAGCAGCTTAGTTCGGGGCTGGGGTAACTATGGCTACACCTTC

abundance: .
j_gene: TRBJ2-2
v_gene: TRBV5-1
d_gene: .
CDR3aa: CASSSERNTGELFF
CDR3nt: TGCGCCAGCAGCTCGGAGAGAAACACCGGGGAGCTGTTTTTT

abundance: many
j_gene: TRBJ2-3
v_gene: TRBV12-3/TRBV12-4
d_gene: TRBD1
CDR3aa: CASSSPGQGEGTQYF
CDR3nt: TGTGCCAGCAGTTCACCGGGACAGGGGGAAGGAACGCAGTATTTT

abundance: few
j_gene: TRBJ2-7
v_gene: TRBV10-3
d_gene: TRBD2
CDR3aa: CATSEGTSGSRSYEQYF
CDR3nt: TGTGCCACATCAGAGGGGACTAGCGGGAGTAGGTCCTACGAGCAGTACTTC

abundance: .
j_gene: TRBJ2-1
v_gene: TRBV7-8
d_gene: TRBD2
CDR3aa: CASRQTSGSGNEQFF
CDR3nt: TGTGCCAGCAGGCAGACTAGCGGGAGTGGGAATGAGCAGTTCTTC

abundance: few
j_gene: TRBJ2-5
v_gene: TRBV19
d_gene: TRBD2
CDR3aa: CASRNSGGQETQYF
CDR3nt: TGTGCCAGTAGGAACTCGGGGGGTCAAGAGACCCAGTACTTC

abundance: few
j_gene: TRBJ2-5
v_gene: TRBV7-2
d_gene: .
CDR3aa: CASSLFSGNQETQYF
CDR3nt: TGTGCCAGCAGCTTATTTTCGGGGAACCAAGAGACCCAGTACTTC

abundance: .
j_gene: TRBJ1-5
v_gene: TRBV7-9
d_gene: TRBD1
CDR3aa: CASSPIGTGDSNQPQHF
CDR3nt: TGTGCCAGCAGCCCTATAGGGACAGGTGATAGCAATCAGCCCCAGCATTTT

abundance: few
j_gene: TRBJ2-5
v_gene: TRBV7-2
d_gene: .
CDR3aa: CASSLVKGGRIGTQYF
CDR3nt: TGTGCCAGCAGCTTAGTGAAGGGGGGGCGTATCGGGACCCAGTACTTC

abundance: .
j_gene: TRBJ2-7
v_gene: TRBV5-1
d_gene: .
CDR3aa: CASSGFASYEQYF
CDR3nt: TGCGCCAGCAGCGGGTTTGCATCCTACGAGCAGTACTTC

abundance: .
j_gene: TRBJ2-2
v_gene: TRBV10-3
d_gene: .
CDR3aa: CAISEQQLTGELFF
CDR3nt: TGTGCCATCAGTGAGCAGCAACTCACCGGGGAGCTGTTTTTT

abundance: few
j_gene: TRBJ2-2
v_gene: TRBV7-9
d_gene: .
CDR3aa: CASSLGRQLTGELFF
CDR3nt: TGTGCCAGCAGCTTAGGTCGACAGCTAACCGGGGAGCTGTTTTTT

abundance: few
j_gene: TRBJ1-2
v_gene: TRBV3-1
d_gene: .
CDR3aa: CASSQDARARYGYTF
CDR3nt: TGTGCCAGCAGCCAAGATGCCCGGGCCAGATATGGCTACACCTTC

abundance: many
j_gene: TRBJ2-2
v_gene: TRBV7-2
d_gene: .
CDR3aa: CASSSVQPGELFF
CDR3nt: TGTGCCAGCAGCTCGGTCCAACCCGGGGAGCTGTTTTTT

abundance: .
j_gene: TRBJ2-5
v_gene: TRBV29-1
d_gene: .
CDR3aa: CSVDSEIYGETQYF
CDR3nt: TGCAGCGTTGATTCGGAAATATATGGGGAGACCCAGTACTTC

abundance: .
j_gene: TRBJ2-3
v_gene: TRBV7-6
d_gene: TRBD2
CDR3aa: CASSAASGGMKNTQYF
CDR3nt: TGTGCCAGCAGCGCGGCTAGCGGGGGGATGAAAAATACGCAGTATTTT

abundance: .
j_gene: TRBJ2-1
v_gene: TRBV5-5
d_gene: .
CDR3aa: CASSLLLGEQFF
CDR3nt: TGTGCCAGCAGCTTGCTCCTTGGGGAGCAGTTCTTC

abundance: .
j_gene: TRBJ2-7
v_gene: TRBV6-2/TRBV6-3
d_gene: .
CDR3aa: CASSYPVRGQDEQYF
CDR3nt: TGTGCCAGCAGTTACCCCGTGCGGGGTCAAGATGAGCAGTACTTC

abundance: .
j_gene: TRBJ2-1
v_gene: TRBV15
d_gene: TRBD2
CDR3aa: CATSSDGLAGIYNEQFF
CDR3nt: TGTGCCACCAGCAGTGACGGACTAGCGGGAATCTACAATGAGCAGTTCTTC

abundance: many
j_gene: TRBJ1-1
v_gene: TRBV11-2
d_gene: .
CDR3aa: CASSSGMNTEAFF
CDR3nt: TGTGCCAGCAGCTCCGGGATGAACACTGAAGCTTTCTTT

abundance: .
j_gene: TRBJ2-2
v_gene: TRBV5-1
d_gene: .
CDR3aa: CASSPWDGGPGELFF
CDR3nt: TGCGCCAGCAGCCCCTGGGACGGTGGACCCGGGGAGCTGTTTTTT

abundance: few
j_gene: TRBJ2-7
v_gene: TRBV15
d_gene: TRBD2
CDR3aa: CATSREASGTYEQYF
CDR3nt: TGTGCCACCAGCAGAGAGGCTAGCGGGACCTACGAGCAGTACTTC

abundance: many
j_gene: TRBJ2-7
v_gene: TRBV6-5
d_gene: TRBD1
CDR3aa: CASSYNRGYEQYF
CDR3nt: TGTGCCAGCAGTTATAACAGGGGATACGAGCAGTACTTC

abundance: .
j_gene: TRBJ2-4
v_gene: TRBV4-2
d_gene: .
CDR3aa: CASSQGLGNIQYF
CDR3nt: TGTGCCAGCAGCCAAGGCCTAGGGAACATTCAGTACTTC

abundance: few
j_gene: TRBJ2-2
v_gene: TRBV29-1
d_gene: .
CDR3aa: CSVGVARYTGELFF
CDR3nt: TGCAGCGTGGGGGTTGCAAGGTACACCGGGGAGCTGTTTTTT

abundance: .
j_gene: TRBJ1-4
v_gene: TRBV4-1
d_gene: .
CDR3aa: CASSRALLEKLFF
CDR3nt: TGCGCCAGCAGCCGGGCCCTTCTTGAAAAACTGTTTTTT

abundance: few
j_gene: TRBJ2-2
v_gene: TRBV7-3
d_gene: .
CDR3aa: CASSLNKQRNTGELFF
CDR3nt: TGTGCCAGCAGCTTAAATAAACAGAGAAACACCGGGGAGCTGTTTTTT

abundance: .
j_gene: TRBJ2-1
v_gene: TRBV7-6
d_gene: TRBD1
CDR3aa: CASSPTAGGSYNEQFF
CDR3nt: TGTGCCAGCAGCCCGACGGCAGGGGGCTCCTACAATGAGCAGTTCTTC

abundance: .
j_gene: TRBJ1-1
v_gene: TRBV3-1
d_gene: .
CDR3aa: CASSQNQGNTEAFF
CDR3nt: TGTGCCAGCAGCCAGAATCAGGGGAACACTGAAGCTTTCTTT